This T cell receptor beta chain comes out of a study of glioma-infiltrating T cells. Whole-study context: WHO grade II oligodendrogliomas or astrocytomas, plus non-recurrent WHO grade IV glioblastomas, were sampled.

To note about this clonotype: Its antigen is unidentified. This may stem from a read error, because a much larger clone lies one nucleotide away.

Study-wide results and limits: A blood CDR3 motif signature was depleted in highly divergent patients. Above-expected tissue-blood divergence occurred in all gliomas, most in low-grade ones.

Using RNA template, CDR3s of TCR alpha and beta were amplified with iRepertoire arm-PCR. TCRdb used MiXCR to reprocess the multiplex PCR reads, holding one entry per CDR3 protein. The sample has about 380,000 distinct CDR3 sequences, more than 35% seen once. The germline gives CDR1 MNHEY, CDR2 SMNVEV (reference sequence). The length of the CDR3 is 14 residues. V usage is TRBV27 and J usage is TRBJ2-7; a weak D match, TRBD1 (5 bases). Input material: glioma tissue, nonneoplastic brain tissue, or PBMCs (not recorded which). This TCR derives from a human donor with low-grade glioma or glioblastoma, undergoing nonglioma brain surgery, or in good health (not recorded which). The CDR3 DNA reads TGTGCCAGCCGTTTAACACCTCAGGGCTACGAGCAGTACTTC. Translating gives CASRLTPQGYEQYF.